This T cell receptor beta chain was observed in a study of cytomegalovirus exposure and HLA in healthy donors. On the study more broadly: Earlier sequencing of 150 million to 200 million T cells yielded under 120 million unique TCR beta sequences. The study, taken as a whole, reports: Evidence from a later analysis indicated that most CMV-associated TCR beta chains looked HLA-restricted. Researchers reported in a later analysis that a missense DCLRE1C variant was tied to TCR beta V- and J-gene trimming.

PCR primers comprised 60 Vbeta and 13 Jbeta primers. Method: immunoSEQ multiplex PCR; TCRdb's copy keeps in-frame clones and lacks some. Of around 140,000 clones in the sample, 79% were seen once. Remarks on this clone: Its specificity is unknown.

Specimen: PBMCs. The sequence came from a male donor in good health and CMV-seronegative.

CDR3 DNA: TGCAGCTCACAGACAGGGGGCAATGATGGCTACACCTTC. This translates into CSSQTGGNDGYTF. This chain links TRBV29-1 with TRBJ1-2; 10 nucleotides match TRBD1. The V segment lost 8 bases and the J segment 6 bases; nucleotides outside the gene matches: 9. Germline V lookup: CDR1 SQVTM, CDR2 ANQGSEA. CDR3 size: 13 residues.